What follows are 26 T cell receptor beta chains derived from one specimen sequenced in a study of shared clonotypes between healthy human individuals. TCRdb keeps only in-frame clones here, not all; method: immunoSEQ multiplex PCR. The sample contains about 990,000 clones, approximately 80% of which appear only once. Sequencing input: memory CD4+ T cells from PBMCs. The sample's subset: CD45RA-negative fraction. Every receptor here comes from a man aged 18 to 30 in good health. Some clones in this sample may be carry-over from other donors' samples.

This clone appeared many times. The rearrangement links TRBV6-4 to TRBJ2-2; 9 nucleotides align to TRBD1. Trimming cost V 6 bases and J 5 bases; bases outside gene matches: 13. The length of the CDR3 is 17 residues. Per the germline V gene, CDR1 is MRHNA and CDR2 is SNTAGT. Here the CDR3 reads CASSRDRVGSSTGELFF. The CDR3 DNA reads as TGTGCCAGCAGCCGGGACAGGGTCGGTAGTTCTACCGGGGAGCTGTTTTTT.

This sequence joins TRBV18 and TRBJ2-2; either TRBD1 or TRBD2 may fit D (5 bases each). Per the germline V gene, CDR1 is KGHSH and CDR2 is LQKENI. This CDR3 is built from 17 residues. V was trimmed by 5 bases and J by 1 base, leaving 17 bases between them. CDR3 DNA sequence: TGTGCCAGCTCATACTTTCGGGACGGACAGAACACCGGGGAGCTGTTTTTT. It codes for CASSYFRDGQNTGELFF.

CDR3 sequence (DNA): TGTGCCAGCTCAACGGACAGGGGAGAGGCTGGGGCCAACGTCCTGACTTTC. Protein: CASSTDRGEAGANVLTF. The V and J genes are TRBV18 and TRBJ2-6, with 9 bases lining up with TRBD1. V lost 5 bases to trimming and J lost 2 bases; unmatched junction nucleotides: 7. This CDR3 has 17 amino acids. Germline-derived CDR1 and CDR2 are KGHSH and LQKENI.

This clone was counted ten times or more. This chain uses TRBV9 with TRBJ2-2; D call uncertain. V lost 4 bases and J 3 bases, leaving 10 bases between the germline ends. Looked up from germline, CDR1 is SGDLS and CDR2 is YYNGEE. The CDR3 contains 14 residues. The CDR3 protein is CASSIPRDTGELFF. DNA for the CDR3: TGTGCCAGCAGCATCCCTCGGGACACCGGGGAGCTGTTTTTT. The entire variable domain, with the rest obtained from reference TRBV9 and TRBJ2-2, is as follows: DSGVTQTPKHLITATGQRVTLRCSPRSGDLSVYWYQQSLDQGLQFLIQYYNGEERAKGNILERFSAQQFPDLHSELNLSSLELGDSALYFCASSIPRDTGELFFGEGSRLTVL.

The V and J genes are TRBV5-8 and TRBJ2-7; the D is unclear. This CDR3 spans 14 amino acids. Trimming shortened V by 4 bases and J by 0 bases, and 11 bases separated the two germline ends. Germline values: CDR1 SGHTS, CDR2 YDEGEE. This CDR3 reads CASSNLRSSYEQYF. The CDR3 nucleotides read TGTGCCAGCAGCAACCTTCGCAGCTCCTACGAGCAGTACTTC. Supplemented by reference TRBV5-8 and TRBJ2-7, the full variable domain reads EAGVTQSPTHLIKTRGQQATLRCSPISGHTSVYWYQQALGLGLQFLLWYDEGEERNRGNFPPRFSGRQFPNYSSELNVNALELEDSALYLCASSNLRSSYEQYFGPGTRLTVT.

The chain carries TRBV9 and TRBJ1-3; D not certain. CDR1 is SGDLS, CDR2 YYNGEE, per germline. With 4 bases removed from V and 4 bases from J, the gap between germline ends came to 21 bases. CDR3 length: 17 residues. DNA for the CDR3: TGTGCCAGCAGCCCCGAGAGTGCGGGGTTGGCAGGAAACACCATATATTTT. This translates into CASSPESAGLAGNTIYF.

The J gene is TRBJ1-1, the V gene TRBV27; no clear D. Trimming stripped 3 bases from V and 0 bases from J, with 8 bases between. CDR3 size: 14 residues. The germline gives CDR1 MNHEY, CDR2 SMNVEV (reference sequence). CDR3 sequence: CASSFNGLNTEAFF. The DNA of the CDR3 is TGTGCCAGCAGTTTTAACGGGCTGAACACTGAAGCTTTCTTT.

The chain has TRBV6-1 and TRBJ2-7; TRBD2 matches at 9 bases. The V gene's germline CDR1 is MNHNS and CDR2 SASEGT. The V segment lost 6 bases and the J segment 6 bases; nucleotides outside the gene matches: 9. The CDR3 runs 14 residues. CDR3 sequence reads: CASRVGLAYLEQYF. CDR3 sequence (DNA): TGTGCCAGCAGGGTGGGACTAGCCTATCTCGAGCAGTACTTC.

The V and J genes are TRBV6-1 and TRBJ1-5; D unclear. Trimming left V 3 bases short and J 0 bases short, with 9 bases between. CDR3 length equals 15 residues. Germline V CDR1 and CDR2: MNHNS, SASEGT. The chain's CDR3 is CASSDQFSSNQPQHF. The CDR3 nucleotides read TGTGCCAGCAGTGATCAGTTCTCTAGCAATCAGCCCCAGCATTTT.

The chain combines TRBV4-1 with TRBJ1-2; D is unresolved. The germline V and J ends were trimmed by 0 bases and 6 bases, with 8 bases remaining between them. The germline gives CDR1 MGHRA, CDR2 YSYEKL. The CDR3 runs 13 residues. In nucleotides, the CDR3 is TGCGCCAGCAGCCAAGAAAGGCCAAATGGCTACACCTTC. The encoded protein is CASSQERPNGYTF.

This chain connects TRBV6-6 to TRBJ2-3, with unresolved D. This CDR3 has 12 amino acids. Germline-derived CDR1 and CDR2 are MNHNY and SVGAGI (reference sequence). V lost 0 bases to trimming and J lost 5 bases, with 3 bases between them. The CDR3 nucleotides read TGTGCCAGCAGTTACTCGTTAGATACGCAGTATTTT. Translated: CASSYSLDTQYF.

The chain couples TRBV6-1 to TRBJ2-7; the match to TRBD1 covers 7 bases. The CDR3 sequence is 15 residues long. V lost 5 bases to trimming and J lost 0 bases; unmatched junction nucleotides: 7. Germline V gene lookup returns CDR1 MNHNS and CDR2 SASEGT. CDR3 amino acids: CASSKDRARSYEQYF. The CDR3 DNA reads TGTGCCAGCAGTAAAGACAGGGCCCGCTCCTACGAGCAGTACTTC.

The rearrangement joins TRBV29-1 to TRBJ2-1; D remains ambiguous. CDR3 size: 12 residues. Trimming shortened V by 0 bases and J by 8 bases, and 8 bases separated the two germline ends. The germline CDR1 and CDR2 sequences are SQVTM and ANQGSEA. CDR3 in DNA: TGCAGCGTTGAAGAAGGGCCCCATGAGCAGTTCTTC. Residues: CSVEEGPHEQFF.

In its sample, this clone was seen once. The chain combines TRBV7-9 with TRBJ1-4, with TRBD1 as a possible D gene (5 bases). Germline CDR1 SEHNR, CDR2 FQNEAQ (reference sequence). The CDR3 totals 18 residues. V shed 2 bases and J shed 8 bases, with 24 bases lying between them. The CDR3 region has the DNA TGTGCCAGCAGCTTAACCGAGACAGTGCTGACGTTTAAGGAAAAACTGTTTTTT. Its translation: CASSLTETVLTFKEKLFF.

CDR3 in amino acids: CASSLRVGDGYTF. CDR3 bases: TGCGCCAGCAGCTTGAGGGTTGGAGATGGCTACACCTTC. The V and J genes are TRBV5-1 and TRBJ1-2; no clear D. Trimming left V 1 base short and J 6 bases short, with 10 bases between. This CDR3 region has 13 residues. The germline gives CDR1 SGHRS, CDR2 YFSETQ.

The CDR3 loop reads CASSLAGERGEQFF. DNA of the CDR3: TGTGCCAGCAGCTTGGCGGGGGAGAGGGGTGAGCAGTTCTTC. The rearrangement joins TRBV5-4 to TRBJ2-1; D is perhaps TRBD2 (6 bases). The CDR3 extends over 14 amino acids. Germline-derived CDR1 and CDR2 are SGHNT and YYREEE (reference sequence). Trimming took 0 bases from V and 9 from J, leaving 13 bases between them.

Turning to this clone: The same CDR3 also results from other DNA sequences found in this sample. V is TRBV4-2 and J is TRBJ2-5, with TRBD2 as a possible D gene (6 bases). The CDR3 sequence is 15 residues long. Between the trimmed V and J ends, which lost 0 bases and 1 base, there was a span of 9 bases. Per germline, CDR1 LGHNA and CDR2 YNFKEQ. The CDR3 loop is CASSQDRRGQETQYF. Written as DNA, the CDR3 is TGTGCCAGCAGCCAAGACCGGCGGGGCCAAGAGACCCAGTACTTC.

The chain uses TRBV29-1 and TRBJ2-7, with 7 nucleotides matching TRBD2. This CDR3 is built from 14 residues. CDR1 SQVTM and CDR2 ANQGSEA come from the germline V gene. J lost 9 bases, V lost 7 bases, and 18 bases had no gene match. The CDR3 DNA reads as TGCAGCGCCCCAGAAAAGGGGCGGGGCGGGGGGCAGTACTTC. It specifies CSAPEKGRGGGQYF.

This chain uses TRBV27 with TRBJ1-2, with D maybe TRBD1 (6 bases). CDR3 length: 13 amino acids. The V end lost 3 bases, the J end lost 7 bases, and 12 bases lay between the germline ends. Germline V gene lookup returns CDR1 MNHEY and CDR2 SMNVEV (reference sequence). Written as DNA, the CDR3 is TGTGCCAGCAGTTTTGCGGGGGCGGGTGGCTACACCTTC. Translated, it gives CASSFAGAGGYTF.

The chain recombines TRBV2 with TRBJ2-2; 7 bases align to TRBD2. The V segment lost 3 bases and the J segment 6 bases; nucleotides outside the gene matches: 7. Germline V lookup: CDR1 SNHLY, CDR2 FYNNEI. The CDR3 contains 15 residues. CDR3 nucleotides: TGTGCCAGCAGTGACCTCTGGGCGGGGGCCGGGGAGCTGTTTTTT. Its protein is CASSDLWAGAGELFF.

This clone turned up a few times. This likely stems from a read error, as it lies one base from a far larger clone. The chain combines TRBV27 with TRBJ1-5; D remains ambiguous. This CDR3 is built from 9 residues. Looked up from germline, CDR1 is MNHEY and CDR2 is SMNVEV (reference sequence). The CDR3 is CAGNRPQHF. Written as DNA, the CDR3 is TGTGCCGGCAATCGGCCCCAGCATTTT.

This clone has just one count. The CDR3 DNA reads as TGCAGCGTTGGGTCAGGGGACGAGCAGTACTTC. It translates to CSVGSGDEQYF. The chain has TRBV29-1 and TRBJ2-7; D may be TRBD1 (6 bases). With 4 bases removed from V and 5 bases from J, the gap between germline ends came to 9 bases. The CDR3 is 11 amino acids. From germline, CDR1 is SQVTM and CDR2 ANQGSEA.

V is TRBV5-1 and J is TRBJ2-1, with TRBD2 matching over 9 bases. CDR3 length: 16 amino acids. Germline CDR1 SGHRS, CDR2 YFSETQ. Trimming at V came to 0 bases and at J to 5 bases, leaving 6 bases not matched to a gene. The CDR3 is CASSLVVAGADNEQFF. The CDR3 DNA is TGCGCCAGCAGCTTGGTGGTAGCGGGAGCAGACAATGAGCAGTTCTTC.

The chain recombines TRBV4-2 with TRBJ2-1, with 7 bases aligning to TRBD2. Germline CDR1 reads LGHNA; CDR2 reads YNFKEQ. Trimming took 1 base from V and 0 from J; bases not matched to a gene: 6. This CDR3 region has 17 residues. This chain's CDR3 is CASSQVLAESSYNEQFF. The CDR3 DNA follows: TGTGCCAGCAGCCAAGTTCTAGCGGAAAGCTCCTACAATGAGCAGTTCTTC.

This clone was recorded many times. This chain connects TRBV9 to TRBJ1-5, with D possibly TRBD1 on 5 matching bases. The CDR3 has 16 residues. Between the trimmed V and J ends, which lost 3 bases and 2 bases, there was a span of 15 bases. CDR1 is SGDLS and CDR2 is YYNGEE in the germline V gene. The CDR3: CASSGRDAPGNQPQHF. For the CDR3, the DNA is TGTGCCAGCAGCGGGAGGGACGCACCGGGCAATCAGCCCCAGCATTTT.

The V gene is TRBV5-1, the J gene TRBJ2-1, with 7 bases lining up with TRBD1. The CDR3 is 16 residues long. Trimming at V came to 5 bases and at J to 0 bases, leaving 8 bases not matched to a gene. Germline lookup yields CDR1 SGHRS and CDR2 YFSETQ. The CDR3 reads CASSRDRADSYNEQFF. CDR3 bases: TGCGCCAGCAGTCGTGACAGGGCTGACTCCTACAATGAGCAGTTCTTC.